The entry below describes one TCR beta chain. The antigen remains unidentified. The protocol was immunoSEQ multiplex PCR, while the TCRdb copy is restricted to in-frame clones and leaves out a portion. The sample lists 110,000 to 150,000 clones; roughly 90% were seen once. This sample is drawn from a study of T cell responses to AZD1222 COVID-19 vaccine. General study points: Among the donors, most were white British and more were female, and clonal diversity was possibly underestimated.

V lost 5 bases, J lost 1 base, and 6 bases stayed unmatched. The CDR3 consists of 16 residues. From germline, CDR1 is LNHDA and CDR2 SQIVND (reference sequence). The receptor comes from an adult in good health. The chain employs TRBV19 and TRBJ2-1, with 9 bases that match TRBD2. The input for sequencing was peripheral blood, taken on day 0 of AZD1222 vaccination. The CDR3: CASSGGRAWSYNEQFF. CDR3 DNA sequence: TGTGCCAGTAGTGGCGGGAGGGCCTGGTCCTACAATGAGCAGTTCTTC.